This T cell receptor (beta chain) was found in a study of shared clonotypes between healthy human individuals. The CD4+ fraction was divided into a CD45RA+ naive subset and a CD45RA-negative memory subset. As concerns this clone: The antigen is unknown.

TCRdb keeps only in-frame clones here, not all; method: immunoSEQ multiplex PCR. The top ten clones hold more than 0.12% of a sample with about 2,500,000 clones, 85% to 95% of them seen once. The ends were cut back, 5 bases at V and 4 bases at J, with 13 bases in the middle. This CDR3 contains 14 residues. Germline loops: CDR1 SGHTA, CDR2 FQGTGA. General study results and limits: Lower generation probabilities were found for non-shared clonotypes than for those shared by all four donors. Shared across a few donors were around 4.7% of the naive CD4 clonotypes. Richness estimates generally favored naive over memory subsets.

What was sequenced was naive CD4+ T cells sorted from blood. Specified subset: CD45RA+ positively selected. V usage is TRBV7-3 and J usage is TRBJ2-3; D perhaps matches TRBD1 (5 bases). This sequence originates from a young man in good health. CDR3: CASSLNTGSDTQYF. The CDR3 DNA sequence: TGTGCCAGCAGCCTGAATACAGGCTCAGATACGCAGTATTTT.